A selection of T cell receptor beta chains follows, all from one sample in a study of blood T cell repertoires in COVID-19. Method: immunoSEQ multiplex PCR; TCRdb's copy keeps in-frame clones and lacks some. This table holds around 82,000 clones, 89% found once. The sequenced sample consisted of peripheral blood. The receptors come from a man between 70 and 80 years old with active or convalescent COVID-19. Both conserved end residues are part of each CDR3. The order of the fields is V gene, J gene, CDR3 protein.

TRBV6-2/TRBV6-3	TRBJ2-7	CASSYSARDSTYEQYF
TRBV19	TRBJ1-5	CASSAGLASNQPQHF
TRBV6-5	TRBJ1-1	CATDRGGVQSTEAFF
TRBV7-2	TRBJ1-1	CASSAAVTQEAFF
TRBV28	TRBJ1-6	CASSLGQSGSPLHF
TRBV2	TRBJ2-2	CASIGGVLNTGELFF
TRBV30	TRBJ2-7	CAWSGSYEQYF
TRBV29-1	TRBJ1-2	CSVEQGSHYGYTF
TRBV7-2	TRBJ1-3	CASSLGAPGTGDGNTIYF
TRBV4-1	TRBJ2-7	CASSPRDRGRSEQYF
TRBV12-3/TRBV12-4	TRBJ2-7	CASSGQGAGEQYF
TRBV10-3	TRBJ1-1	CAIRGGGGTEAFF
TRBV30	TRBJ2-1	CAWGKRGGPNAEQFF
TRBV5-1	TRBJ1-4	CASSSGTGTEKLFF
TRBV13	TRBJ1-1	CASRRVQGGVTEAFF
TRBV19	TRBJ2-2	CASKPGRGAGELFF
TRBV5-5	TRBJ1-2	CASSLGGGSYGYTF
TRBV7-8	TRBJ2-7	CASSTGTGNYEQYF
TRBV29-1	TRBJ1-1	CSVSRGNTEAFF
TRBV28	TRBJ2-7	CAIRTAYEQYF
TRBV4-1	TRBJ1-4	CASSLGDRGEEKLFF
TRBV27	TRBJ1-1	CASMTDSNTEAFF
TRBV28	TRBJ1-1	CASSLGTGAFGNTEAFF
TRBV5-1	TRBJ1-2	CASSLGFGEITDGYTF
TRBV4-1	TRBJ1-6	CASSRTQARRDSPLHF
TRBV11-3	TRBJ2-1	CASSPRQWTKQFF
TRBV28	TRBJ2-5	CASALREETQYF
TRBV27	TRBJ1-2	CASTFLGQGYGYTF
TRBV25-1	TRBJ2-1	CASSGYSSGGAVNEQFF